This T cell receptor (beta chain) was retrieved from a study of T-cell memory formation after mild COVID-19. Study-level background: TCR clusters were mostly donor specific.

Via MiXCR, TCRdb re-called the 5' RACE reads, giving one row per CDR3 protein. Altogether 150,000 to 200,000 distinct CDR3 sequences are present, around a third being singletons, with the ten largest covering about 11%. Sequencing was carried out using PBMCs or a T cell subset sorted from them (not recorded which). The TCR was taken from an adult woman who had mild COVID-19 (a few samples of this study predate the infection). Cell type and time point are not known.

CDR3 loop: CASSPPHNEQFF. CDR3 DNA: TGTGCCAGCAGCCCGCCGCACAATGAGCAGTTCTTC. The genes are TRBV7-9 and TRBJ2-1; no clear D gene. This CDR3 region has 12 residues. Looked up from germline, CDR1 is SEHNR and CDR2 is FQNEAQ (reference sequence). The V gene lost 5 bases and the J gene lost 5 bases, with 7 bases spanning the gap. The whole variable domain, remainder taken from reference TRBV7-9 and TRBJ2-1, is DTGVSQNPRHKITKRGQNVTFRCDPISEHNRLYWYRQTLGQGPEFLTYFQNEAQLEKSRLLSDRFSAERPKGSFSTLEIQRTEQGDSAMYLCASSPPHNEQFFGPGTRLTVL.